The 29 T cell receptor beta chains below were found in one sample sequenced in a study of shared clonotypes between healthy human individuals. Data came from immunoSEQ multiplex PCR; TCRdb stores just in-frame clones and leaves some out. The sample records about 1.1 million clones, approximately 80% being singletons. Sequenced input: memory CD4+ T cells from PBMCs. Documented subset: CD45RA-negative fraction. The receptor set was obtained from a man aged 18 to 29 in good health. Some clones in this sample may be carry-over from other donors' samples.

The chain couples TRBV7-2 to TRBJ2-1, with TRBD2 matching over 10 bases. Germline V gene lookup returns CDR1 SGHTA and CDR2 FQGNSA. Losses at the gene ends were 5 bases for V and 10 bases for J; bases not matched to a gene: 14. The CDR3 spans 16 residues. The CDR3 coding sequence is TGTGCCAGCAGCCCCGCTCCGGGACTAGCGTTAAGGGAGCAGTTCTTC. Protein sequence: CASSPAPGLALREQFF.

This clone was recorded only once. A read error may produce the germline difference seen at one junction end. The chain uses TRBV18 and TRBJ1-4; no definite D call. The CDR3 runs to 12 residues. Germline CDR1 reads KGHSH; CDR2 reads LQKENI. CDR3: CASSLTLTSPIF. In DNA, the CDR3 is TGTGCCAGCTCACTGACACTCACCTCACCAATTTTT.

As regards this clone: Other DNA sequences in the sample encode the same CDR3. The V and J genes are TRBV5-1 and TRBJ2-3, with D hard to call. Germline V gene sequence: CDR1 SGHRS, CDR2 YFSETQ. Trimming pared 2 bases from V and 6 bases from J, leaving 4 bases between. This CDR3 is 11 amino acids long. CDR3 region: CASSFGDTQYF. The CDR3 DNA reads as TGCGCCAGCAGCTTTGGCGATACGCAGTATTTT.

This clone showed up just a few times. The chain has TRBV13 and TRBJ2-5, with 7 bases lining up with TRBD2. The CDR3 has 12 amino acids. Germline CDR1 is PRHDT and CDR2 is FYEKMQ (reference sequence). After removal of 7 bases from V and 5 bases from J, the junction contained 4 bases not matched to a gene. The CDR3 nucleotides read TGTGCCAGCACTCGCGGGAGTGAGACCCAGTACTTC. Protein sequence: CASTRGSETQYF.

The gene calls are TRBV29-1 and TRBJ1-4, with a tentative D call TRBD1 (6 bases). Trimming removed 7 bases at V and 5 bases at J, with 14 bases between. Germline CDR1 SQVTM, CDR2 ANQGSEA. The CDR3 consists of 13 residues. The CDR3 reads CSASRGGNEKLFF. In nucleotides, the CDR3 is TGCAGCGCCTCGAGGGGGGGAAATGAAAAACTGTTTTTT.

The V call is TRBV5-1, the J call TRBJ2-3; TRBD2 matches 8 bases. The germline V gene encodes CDR1 SGHRS and CDR2 YFSETQ. V trimming: 1 base; J trimming: 6 bases; junction bases outside the gene matches: 13. The CDR3 extends over 17 amino acids. The CDR3 loop is CASSLMGLSPGGDTQYF. As DNA, the CDR3 is TGCGCCAGCAGCTTGATGGGACTATCACCGGGAGGGGATACGCAGTATTTT.

The table lists this clone with a few counts. CDR3 sequence reads: CATGGQAPNYGYTF. The CDR3 DNA sequence: TGTGCCACCGGTGGTCAGGCCCCCAACTATGGCTACACCTTC. The chain recombines TRBV28 with TRBJ1-2; D unclear. The CDR3 is made up of 14 amino acids. Germline V gives CDR1 MDHEN, CDR2 SYDVKM. Trimming left V 10 bases short and J 2 bases short, with 17 bases between.

V is TRBV11-2 and J is TRBJ2-7; D perhaps matches TRBD2 (6 bases). Germline V gene data show CDR1 as SGHAT and CDR2 as FQNNGV. Deletions cut 2 bases from V and 0 bases from J, with 11 bases between. This CDR3 has 15 residues. CDR3 amino acids: CASSLLAENSYEQYF. The CDR3 DNA reads as TGTGCCAGCAGCTTATTAGCGGAGAACTCCTACGAGCAGTACTTC.

The chain uses TRBV27 and TRBJ2-3; 14 nucleotides match TRBD2. There are 17 residues in the CDR3. The J segment lost 6 bases and the V segment lost 2 bases, leaving 7 bases of the junction unmatched. Germline V lookup: CDR1 MNHEY, CDR2 SMNVEV (reference sequence). CDR3 nucleotides: TGTGCCAGCAGTTTAAGACTAGCGGGAGGGGTAATGGATACGCAGTATTTT. Translating gives CASSLRLAGGVMDTQYF.

V is TRBV12-5 and J is TRBJ2-2; unclear D gene. Germline loops: CDR1 LGHNT, CDR2 FRNRAP. The CDR3 is 14 residues long. V was pared by 6 bases and J by 7 bases, with 15 bases between. The CDR3 reads CASGQSGFGGELFF. CDR3 bases: TGTGCTAGTGGGCAATCCGGGTTTGGCGGGGAGCTGTTTTTT.

The chain is built from TRBV7-2 and TRBJ2-1; 7 bases map to TRBD2. V was clipped by 4 bases and J by 1 base; unmatched bases: 10. Germline values: CDR1 SGHTA, CDR2 FQGNSA. The length of the CDR3 is 17 residues. CDR3 DNA: TGTGCCAGCAGCTCTCCACGGGGCGGGAGATCCTACAATGAGCAGTTCTTC. This codes for CASSSPRGGRSYNEQFF.

This chain joins TRBV4-3 and TRBJ1-1; possible D gene TRBD1, 6 bases. Trimming removed 7 bases from V and 1 base from J, with 19 bases in between. The CDR3 loop spans 16 amino acids. Germline V CDR1 and CDR2: LGHNA, YSLEER. CDR3 sequence: CASTRGKAQGNTEAFF. The CDR3 region has the DNA TGCGCCAGCACCCGGGGGAAAGCACAGGGGAACACTGAAGCTTTCTTT.

V usage is TRBV5-8 and J usage is TRBJ2-5; no firm D call. Trimming removed 1 base from V and 1 base from J, with 8 bases in between. This CDR3 region has 14 residues. The germline V gene encodes CDR1 SGHTS and CDR2 YDEGEE. The CDR3 DNA sequence: TGTGCCAGCAGCTTGATGCAAGTCCAAGAGACCCAGTACTTC. Translation gives CASSLMQVQETQYF.

The chain has TRBV9 and TRBJ2-7; D unresolved. This CDR3 contains 13 residues. The germline V and J ends were trimmed by 2 bases and 6 bases, with 12 bases remaining between them. Germline V gene sequence: CDR1 SGDLS, CDR2 YYNGEE. DNA of the CDR3: TGTGCCAGCAGCGTTGACCCGCCGGCCGAGCAGTACTTC. Translated: CASSVDPPAEQYF.

This chain uses TRBV4-2 with TRBJ2-1, with unresolved D. Trimming removed 0 bases from V and 4 bases from J, with 7 bases in between. Per the germline V gene, CDR1 is LGHNA and CDR2 is YNFKEQ. The CDR3 runs to 14 residues. This CDR3 is CASSQDWRYNEQFF. In DNA form, the CDR3 reads TGTGCCAGCAGCCAAGATTGGCGGTACAATGAGCAGTTCTTC.

The gene calls are TRBV7-9 and TRBJ1-1, with D possibly matching TRBD1 (5 bases). The germline V gene has CDR1 SEHNR and CDR2 FQNEAQ (reference sequence). Trimming stripped 1 base from V and 5 bases from J, with 11 bases between. The length of the CDR3 is 14 residues. The CDR3 region has the DNA TGTGCCAGCAGCTTAGAACAGGATGGGACTGAAGCTTTCTTT. Protein: CASSLEQDGTEAFF.

The CDR3 region is CASSNKIPGTGSNQPQHF. The CDR3 DNA follows: TGTGCCAGCAGCAACAAAATACCCGGGACAGGTAGCAATCAGCCCCAGCATTTT. The chain uses TRBV28 and TRBJ1-5; 8 bases are a match to TRBD1. Germline trimming cut 6 bases from V and 0 bases from J; bases unmatched to any gene: 13. This CDR3 comprises 18 residues. Per the germline V gene, CDR1 is MDHEN and CDR2 is SYDVKM.

This clone was seen at least ten times. The chain uses TRBV4-2 and TRBJ2-5; perhaps D is TRBD1 or TRBD2 (5 bases each). Looked up from germline, CDR1 is LGHNA and CDR2 is YNFKEQ. V shed 4 bases and J shed 5 bases, with 17 bases lying between them. The CDR3 length is 15 residues. Written as DNA, the CDR3 is TGTGCCAGCAGCCCAGAGGGACGGCGCGGGGAGACCCAGTACTTC. Protein: CASSPEGRRGETQYF.

The V and J genes are TRBV19 and TRBJ2-7; 8 bases map to TRBD1. This CDR3 has 13 amino acids. The germline V gene has CDR1 LNHDA and CDR2 SQIVND (reference sequence). The J segment lost 6 bases and the V segment lost 7 bases, leaving 8 bases of the junction unmatched. CDR3 region: CASTPTGGAEQYF. As DNA, the CDR3 is TGTGCCAGTACCCCTACAGGGGGTGCCGAGCAGTACTTC.

This chain joins TRBV4-1 and TRBJ2-5; perhaps TRBD2 as D (7 bases). Germline-derived CDR1 and CDR2 are MGHRA and YSYEKL. This CDR3 is 14 amino acids long. V was pared by 8 bases and J by 5 bases, with 18 bases between. This CDR3 is CASSKGGDLETQYF. CDR3 coding DNA: TGCGCCAGCTCGAAGGGGGGGGACTTGGAGACCCAGTACTTC.

CDR3 nucleotide sequence: TGTGCCAGCAGTGGAGAACAGGAGAGTGGCTACACCTTC. Translated, it gives CASSGEQESGYTF. The chain is built from TRBV2 and TRBJ1-2; possible D gene TRBD1, 5 bases. Trimming shortened V by 4 bases and J by 7 bases, and 13 bases separated the two germline ends. CDR1 is SNHLY and CDR2 is FYNNEI in the germline V gene. This CDR3 region has 13 residues.

This clone was seen more than once but under ten times. The rearrangement links TRBV5-4 to TRBJ1-1; D call uncertain. CDR1 is SGHNT, CDR2 YYREEE, per germline (reference sequence). CDR3 size: 15 residues. V lost 4 bases and J 1 base, leaving 14 bases between the germline ends. CDR3 in amino acids: CASSEQTVANTEAFF. The CDR3 DNA reads TGTGCCAGCAGCGAGCAAACAGTCGCGAACACTGAAGCTTTCTTT.

This chain links TRBV7-6 with TRBJ2-7, with 14 bases lining up with TRBD2. The CDR3 is made up of 18 amino acids. V trimming: 5 bases; J trimming: 7 bases; junction bases outside the gene matches: 16. Germline values: CDR1 SGHVS, CDR2 FNYEAQ. As DNA, the CDR3 is TGTGCCAGCAGCGCCGGACTAGCGGGAGGCCCCTACCGGGGGGAGCAGTACTTC. This encodes CASSAGLAGGPYRGEQYF. Supplemented by reference TRBV7-6 and TRBJ2-7, the full variable domain reads GAGVSQSPRYKVTKRGQDVALRCDPISGHVSLYWYRQALGQGPEFLTYFNYEAQQDKSGLPNDRFSAERPEGSISTLTIQRTEQRDSAMYRCASSAGLAGGPYRGEQYFGPGTRLTVT.

The CDR3 loop is CSVGGGQGSSNYGYTF. CDR3 in DNA: TGCAGCGTGGGGGGTGGACAGGGGAGCTCTAACTATGGCTACACCTTC. The genes are TRBV29-1 and TRBJ1-2; 9 bases match TRBD1. Germline V gene lookup returns CDR1 SQVTM and CDR2 ANQGSEA. The V and J ends lost 6 bases and 0 bases, in that order; junction bases with no gene match: 11. This CDR3 has 16 residues.

V and J are TRBV21-1 and TRBJ1-5. TRBV21-1 is listed as a pseudogene. The CDR3 has 12 residues. CDR3 amino acids: CASSTSNQPQHF. The CDR3 DNA reads TGTGCCAGCAGCACTAGCAATCAGCCCCAGCATTTT.

The rearrangement uses TRBV9 and TRBJ2-2, with TRBD2 matching 12 bases. J lost 7 bases, V lost 0 bases, and 7 bases had no gene match. Per germline, CDR1 SGDLS and CDR2 YYNGEE. This CDR3 has 17 residues. The CDR3 region is CASSVGVGLAGGGELFF. CDR3 coding DNA: TGTGCCAGCAGCGTAGGAGTGGGACTAGCGGGTGGCGGGGAGCTGTTTTTT.

This clone was seen a single time. The chain joins TRBV7-9 to TRBJ1-4, with no clear D. Trimming left V 2 bases short and J 8 bases short, with 18 bases between. The germline CDR1 and CDR2 sequences are SEHNR and FQNEAQ (reference sequence). The length of the CDR3 is 16 residues. This CDR3 is CASSLRIMTTNEKLFF. CDR3 coding DNA: TGTGCCAGCAGCTTAAGAATAATGACGACCAACGAAAAACTGTTTTTT.

This chain uses TRBV28 with TRBJ1-2; D not resolved. Between the trimmed V and J ends, which lost 10 bases and 4 bases, there was a span of 16 bases. The germline CDR1 and CDR2 sequences are MDHEN and SYDVKM. This CDR3 has 13 amino acids. The CDR3 reads CATLAGFFYGYTF. Here the CDR3 DNA reads TGTGCCACCCTCGCGGGGTTCTTCTATGGCTACACCTTC.

CDR3 in amino acids: CASRSGTARDFFF. The CDR3 nucleotides read TGTGCCAGCAGGTCCGGGACAGCGCGAGATTTTTTCTTT. The V and J genes are TRBV6-6 and TRBJ1-1, with 7 nucleotides matching TRBD1. Trimming removed 6 bases from V and 13 bases from J; junction bases left unmatched: 14. CDR3 length: 13 amino acids. The V gene's germline CDR1 is MNHNY and CDR2 SVGAGI (reference sequence).